The 18 T cell receptor beta chains below come from one sample, sequenced in a study of T-cell memory formation after mild COVID-19. TCRdb analysed the 5' RACE reads with MiXCR anew, one entry per CDR3 protein. The sample holds 250,000 to 350,000 distinct CDR3 sequences; around 15% are singletons and the top ten take 22%. Sequenced sample: PBMCs or a T cell subset sorted from them (not recorded which). The receptors were gathered from a man in his late teens or twenties who had mild COVID-19 (a few samples of this study predate the infection). Cell type and time point are not known.

The V and J genes are TRBV6-2 or TRBV6-3 and TRBJ2-3; 8 bases agree with TRBD2. From germline, CDR1 is MNHEY and CDR2 SVGEGT. Unmatched junction bases numbered 16, after V lost 6 bases and J lost 2 bases. The CDR3 loop spans 18 amino acids. The CDR3 coding sequence is TGTGCCAGCAGACATGTCGGGACTAGGCGCACCCACACAGATACGCAGTATTTT. Amino acids: CASRHVGTRRTHTDTQYF.

This clonotype was seen repeatedly, ten times or more. The J gene is TRBJ2-5, the V gene TRBV20-1, with 9 bases that match TRBD1. This CDR3 has 13 residues. The V and J ends lost 7 bases and 4 bases, in that order; junction bases with no gene match: 7. CDR1 and CDR2 from the germline V gene are DFQATT and SNEGSKA (reference sequence). CDR3 sequence (DNA): TGCAGTGTTAGGACAGGGGTATTAGAGACCCAGTACTTC. Its translation: CSVRTGVLETQYF.

The chain joins TRBV6-5 to TRBJ1-5; no definite D call. Germline values: CDR1 MNHEY, CDR2 SVGAGI. This CDR3 has 13 residues. The V end was cut by 5 bases, the J end by 5 bases, with 10 bases between. The CDR3 DNA reads as TGTGCCAGCAGTAGGACTGTGGATCAGCCCCAGCATTTT. Its translation: CASSRTVDQPQHF.

This chain links TRBV5-1 with TRBJ2-2, with 12 bases aligning to TRBD1. From germline, CDR1 is SGHRS and CDR2 YFSETQ. V shed 4 bases, J shed 6 bases, and the junction held 13 bases outside the gene matches. This CDR3 spans 18 amino acids. The CDR3 reads CASSQEGTGGGMAGELFF. The CDR3 DNA follows: TGCGCCAGCAGCCAAGAAGGGACAGGGGGCGGAATGGCCGGGGAGCTGTTTTTT.

This clonotype was counted a few times. The chain recombines TRBV3-1 with TRBJ2-5; D is unclear. The V end lost 2 bases, the J end lost 3 bases, and 7 bases lay between the germline ends. The CDR3 sequence is 13 residues long. Germline loops: CDR1 LGHDT, CDR2 YNNKEL (reference sequence). CDR3 sequence reads: CASSQLLEETQYF. CDR3 nucleotide sequence: TGTGCCAGCAGCCAATTGCTGGAAGAGACCCAGTACTTC.

The chain links TRBV25-1 to TRBJ1-5; a weak D match, TRBD1 (5 bases). This CDR3 region has 12 residues. V was shortened by 1 base and J by 7 bases, with 5 bases between the two germline ends. Looked up from germline, CDR1 is MGHDK and CDR2 is SYGVNS. The CDR3 loop reads CASSEWGQPQHF. The DNA of the CDR3 is TGTGCCAGCAGTGAATGGGGCCAGCCCCAGCATTTT.

The chain carries TRBV12-3 or TRBV12-4 and TRBJ2-5, with 8 bases matching TRBD2. Trimming took 3 bases from V and 5 from J; bases not matched to a gene: 5. There are 14 residues in the CDR3. The CDR3 here is CASSFREGPETQYF. In DNA form, the CDR3 reads TGTGCCAGCAGTTTTCGGGAGGGGCCGGAGACCCAGTACTTC.

The chain joins TRBV7-9 to TRBJ1-2; the match to TRBD1 covers 10 bases. The germline CDR1 and CDR2 sequences are SEHNR and FQNEAQ (reference sequence). V gave up 1 base and J gave up 4 bases; unmatched junction bases: 6. CDR3 length: 16 residues. The CDR3: CASSLVGTGVVYGYTF. CDR3 DNA sequence: TGTGCCAGCAGCTTAGTTGGGACAGGGGTGGTCTATGGCTACACCTTC.

At least ten counts were recorded for this clonotype. The chain links TRBV12-3 or TRBV12-4 to TRBJ1-2, with D possibly TRBD1 on 6 matching bases. The germline V and J ends were trimmed by 6 bases and 4 bases, with 15 bases remaining between them. This CDR3 region has 14 residues. As DNA, the CDR3 is TGTGCCAGCAGCCCATTCAACAGGGTCTATGGCTACACCTTC. This gives the protein CASSPFNRVYGYTF.

This clonotype was counted between two and nine times. This chain connects TRBV5-1 to TRBJ2-1, with D perhaps being TRBD1 or TRBD2 (5 bases each). This CDR3 is 13 amino acids long. The germline V and J ends were trimmed by 0 bases and 9 bases, with 10 bases remaining between them. The germline V gene encodes CDR1 SGHRS and CDR2 YFSETQ. CDR3 sequence: CASSLEGTPEQFF. The CDR3 nucleotides read TGCGCCAGCAGCTTGGAAGGGACCCCTGAGCAGTTCTTC.

This clonotype has at least ten counts. The chain joins TRBV6-4 to TRBJ2-6, with D uncertain. This CDR3 contains 16 residues. V lost 3 bases, J lost 0 bases, and 9 bases lay in between. Germline CDR1 is MRHNA and CDR2 is SNTAGT. CDR3 loop: CASSESSRSGANVLTF. CDR3 in DNA: TGTGCCAGCAGTGAATCCTCACGCTCTGGGGCCAACGTCCTGACTTTC.

This clonotype was counted at least ten times. The chain has TRBV10-3 and TRBJ1-5; D ambiguous. Germline loops: CDR1 ENHRY, CDR2 SYGVKD. CDR3 length: 11 amino acids. The ends were cut back, 11 bases at V and 4 bases at J, with 9 bases in the middle. CDR3 sequence reads: CASGPNQPQHF. The DNA of the CDR3 is TGTGCCTCCGGACCTAATCAGCCCCAGCATTTT.

This clonotype was counted ten times or more. The rearrangement joins TRBV20-1 to TRBJ2-7, with a tentative D call TRBD2 (5 bases). V was cut by 3 bases and J by 4 bases, with 16 bases left in between. CDR3 length equals 14 residues. From germline, CDR1 is DFQATT and CDR2 SNEGSKA (reference sequence). The CDR3 sequence: CSARASGIKYEQYV. The CDR3 DNA reads as TGCAGTGCTAGGGCCTCCGGGATCAAATACGAGCAGTACGTC.

The chain uses TRBV28 and TRBJ1-6, with TRBD1 matching over 8 bases. CDR1 and CDR2 (germline): MDHEN, SYDVKM. The V segment lost 6 bases and the J segment 4 bases; nucleotides outside the gene matches: 8. CDR3 length: 16 amino acids. The CDR3 nucleotides are TGTGCCAGCAGACCCCAAGACAGGGGATATAATTCACCCCTCCACTTT. This encodes CASRPQDRGYNSPLHF.

The rearrangement joins TRBV6-2 or TRBV6-3 to TRBJ2-7; the D gene is possibly TRBD2 (6 bases). Germline V lookup: CDR1 MNHEY, CDR2 SVGEGT. V gave up 6 bases and J gave up 3 bases, with 12 bases separating them. The CDR3 runs 13 residues. CDR3 amino acids: CASSRLGGYEQYV. The CDR3 DNA reads as TGTGCCAGCAGCCGCCTGGGGGGCTACGAGCAGTACGTC.

The chain recombines TRBV5-8 with TRBJ1-1, with D perhaps matching TRBD1 (5 bases). The germline gives CDR1 SGHTS, CDR2 YDEGEE. CDR3 length: 15 residues. V lost 3 bases, J lost 4 bases, and 16 bases lay in between. CDR3 sequence (DNA): TGTGCCAGCAGCTCTTGGGGAGGACATTCCACTGAAGCTTTCTTT. It specifies CASSSWGGHSTEAFF.

J is TRBJ2-5 and V is TRBV5-1, with TRBD1 as a possible D gene (6 bases). The V gene's germline CDR1 is SGHRS and CDR2 YFSETQ. The CDR3 runs to 15 residues. Trimming stripped 4 bases from V and 4 bases from J, with 17 bases between. CDR3 nucleotide sequence: TGCGCCAGCAGCCGCCTCCAGATACAGGGAGAGACCCAGTACTTC. This translates into CASSRLQIQGETQYF.

This sequence joins TRBV6-5 and TRBJ2-7; the D call may be TRBD1 or TRBD2 (5 bases each). Germline assignment: CDR1 MNHEY and CDR2 SVGAGI. The V end lost 2 bases, the J end lost 3 bases, and 14 bases lay between the germline ends. The CDR3 runs 15 residues. The CDR3: CASSYPARGVYEQYF. In DNA form, the CDR3 reads TGTGCCAGCAGTTACCCCGCTAGAGGGGTCTACGAGCAGTACTTC.